These 13 T cell receptor beta chains share one sample of origin, sequenced in a study of OX40 agonist ivuxolimab in advanced cancers. The method was immunoSEQ multiplex PCR; TCRdb's version includes in-frame clones alone and lacks a portion of them. This sample carries under 90,000 clones, roughly nine tenths of them seen once, and the ten largest clones take around 0.19%. This specimen consisted of CD4+ or CD8+ T cells sorted from blood, obtained in a trial of the OX40 agonist ivuxolimab. Every receptor here comes from an adult with an advanced solid tumor such as melanoma, head and neck, liver or kidney cancer.

This chain links TRBV7-3 with TRBJ2-3; tentative D call: TRBD1 (6 bases). Trimming stripped 5 bases from V and 2 bases from J, with 14 bases between. The CDR3 sequence is 15 residues long. Germline V lookup: CDR1 SGHTA, CDR2 FQGTGA. The CDR3 DNA reads as TGTGCCAGCAGCCCACAGGGCATTGCCACAGATACGCAGTATTTT. Translation gives CASSPQGIATDTQYF. The full variable domain, in which reference TRBV7-3 and TRBJ2-3 provide the parts outside the CDR3, is GAGVSQTPSNKVTEKGKYVELRCDPISGHTALYWYRQSLGQGPEFLIYFQGTGAADDSGLPNDRFFAVRPEGSVSTLKIQRTERGDSAVYLCASSPQGIATDTQYFGPGTRLTVL.

The chain links TRBV27 to TRBJ2-1; TRBD2 agrees at 7 bases. CDR3 length: 14 residues. Germline V gene lookup returns CDR1 MNHEY and CDR2 SMNVEV (reference sequence). V was pared by 8 bases and J by 6 bases, with 10 bases of the junction left unmatched. The DNA of the CDR3 is TGTGCCAGCCACGGGGGGTATAAGAGCAATGAGCAGTTCTTC. Its translation is CASHGGYKSNEQFF.

The genes are TRBV5-1 and TRBJ2-2; D is ambiguous. Trimming took 6 bases from V and 1 from J, leaving 16 bases between them. Germline CDR1 is SGHRS and CDR2 is YFSETQ. There are 16 residues in the CDR3. CDR3 protein: CASNSKLQGNTGELFF. The CDR3 bases are TGCGCCAGCAACTCCAAATTACAAGGGAACACCGGGGAGCTGTTTTTT.

The V gene is TRBV15, the J gene TRBJ1-5; a possible D gene is TRBD1 (5 bases). The CDR3 covers 15 residues. Germline assignment: CDR1 LNHNV and CDR2 YYDKDF (reference sequence). With 0 bases removed from V and 6 bases from J, the gap between germline ends came to 12 bases. The CDR3 nucleotides are TGTGCCACCAGCAGAGATGTCCAGGGACCTCAGCCCCAGCATTTT. Protein sequence: CATSRDVQGPQPQHF.

The J gene is TRBJ1-4, the V gene TRBV28, with no clear D. The V gene lost 4 bases and the J gene lost 8 bases, with 5 bases spanning the gap. Per the germline V gene, CDR1 is MDHEN and CDR2 is SYDVKM. This CDR3 comprises 11 residues. CDR3 bases: TGTGCCAGCAGTTGGAACGAAAAACTGTTTTTT. This translates into CASSWNEKLFF.

The chain joins TRBV6-1 to TRBJ1-6; weak D call: TRBD1 (6 bases). The CDR3 extends over 13 amino acids. The V end was cut by 6 bases, the J end by 13 bases, with 16 bases between. Germline CDR1 is MNHNS and CDR2 is SASEGT. In DNA form, the CDR3 reads TGTGCCAGCAGGCCACAGGGACCAGCTCCCCTCCACTTT. Residues: CASRPQGPAPLHF.

Here the CDR3 DNA reads TGCGCCAGCAGCACGGGACTAGCGGGAGTCTCCTACGAGCAGTACTTC. This translates into CASSTGLAGVSYEQYF. This chain joins TRBV5-1 and TRBJ2-7; TRBD2 matches 14 bases. Germline loops: CDR1 SGHRS, CDR2 YFSETQ. This CDR3 contains 16 residues. V was clipped by 4 bases and J by 0 bases; unmatched bases: 3.

Only one count was recorded for this clone. The V call is TRBV30, the J call TRBJ2-7; D ambiguous. Germline CDR1 is GTSNPN and CDR2 is SVGIG (reference sequence). Trimming took off 0 bases at V and 3 bases at J, with 3 bases between the two ends. The CDR3 sequence is 11 residues long. DNA for the CDR3: TGTGCCTGGAGTGTTAGCTACGAGCAGTACTTC. This translates into CAWSVSYEQYF.

V gene TRBV6-5 combines with J gene TRBJ2-7; TRBD1 agrees at 8 bases. The CDR3 runs to 14 residues. V gave up 2 bases and J gave up 5 bases; unmatched junction bases: 5. In germline, CDR1 is MNHEY, CDR2 SVGAGI. CDR3 sequence reads: CASSYGQGANEQYF. CDR3 nucleotides: TGTGCCAGCAGTTACGGACAGGGTGCCAACGAGCAGTACTTC.

V gene TRBV5-5 combines with J gene TRBJ1-2; TRBD1 is a possible D gene (5 bases). Trimming cost V 4 bases and J 5 bases, with 9 bases left between them. The CDR3 has 12 residues. Per the germline V gene, CDR1 is SGHKS and CDR2 is YYEKEE (reference sequence). CDR3 sequence (DNA): TGTGCCAGCAGCCACGACAGTTATGGCTACACCTTC. Translating it yields CASSHDSYGYTF. The full variable domain, its missing parts supplied by reference TRBV5-5 and TRBJ1-2, is DAGVTQSPTHLIKTRGQQVTLRCSPISGHKSVSWYQQVLGQGPQFIFQYYEKEERGRGNFPDRFSARQFPNYSSELNVNALLLGDSALYLCASSHDSYGYTFGSGTRLTVV.

V gene TRBV9 combines with J gene TRBJ2-5, with a possible D match to TRBD2 (6 bases). The CDR3 extends over 16 amino acids. Germline-derived CDR1 and CDR2 are SGDLS and YYNGEE. Between the trimmed V and J ends, which lost 4 bases and 2 bases, there was a span of 18 bases. The CDR3 coding sequence is TGTGCCAGCAGCCCAACGGTCGGGAGTTGGCAAGAGACCCAGTACTTC. This codes for CASSPTVGSWQETQYF.

The chain combines TRBV27 with TRBJ2-7, with D perhaps being TRBD1 or TRBD2 (5 bases each). CDR3 length: 13 amino acids. In germline, CDR1 is MNHEY, CDR2 SMNVEV (reference sequence). V lost 7 bases and J lost 2, with 12 bases in between. This CDR3 reads CASKGPEPYEQYF. DNA for the CDR3: TGTGCCAGCAAGGGACCGGAGCCCTACGAGCAGTACTTC.

The chain employs TRBV11-2 and TRBJ1-1; D is unresolved. Germline V gene data show CDR1 as SGHAT and CDR2 as FQNNGV. The V end was cut by 1 base, the J end by 2 bases, with 11 bases between. CDR3 length: 15 amino acids. This CDR3 reads CASSLVSSVNTEAFF. CDR3 bases: TGTGCCAGCAGCTTAGTTTCATCCGTTAACACTGAAGCTTTCTTT. Complete variable domain (other parts from reference TRBV11-2 and TRBJ1-1): EAGVAQSPRYKIIEKRQSVAFWCNPISGHATLYWYQQILGQGPKLLIQFQNNGVVDDSQLPKDRFSAERLKGVDSTLKIQPAKLEDSAVYLCASSLVSSVNTEAFFGQGTRLTVV.